This paragraph covers one TCR beta chain sequence. Antigen specificity is unknown. CD8+ and CD4+ blood T cells underwent TCR beta sequencing. CD8+ and CD4+ T cells were negatively isolated; TEMRA cells were FACS-enriched. V shed 4 bases and J shed 8 bases, with 6 bases lying between them. CDR3 length: 11 residues. Germline V gene lookup returns CDR1 MDHEN and CDR2 SYDVKM. These data come from a study of CD8 T cells in Susac syndrome. Whole-study findings and limits: The study admitted that it had a relatively small number of individuals in its TCR sequencing and HLA analysis.

The RNA input was about 0.5 to 1 ug, and it was reverse transcribed with random hexamers. The immunoSEQ assay covered 54 Vbeta and 13 Jbeta segments for CDR3. TCRdb processed the immunoSEQ multiplex PCR reads anew with MiXCR; each CDR3 protein has one entry. This sample has 180,000 or so distinct CDR3 sequences, with about 94% found just once. The chain joins TRBV28 to TRBJ2-1, with unresolved D. The clonotype comes from a human donor with multiple sclerosis. Sequenced input: CD4+ T cells from PBMCs. The CDR3 DNA reads TGTGCCAGCAGTTGGTTGGATGAGCAGTTCTTC. Amino acid sequence: CASSWLDEQFF.